Reported below is one TCR beta chain. Its cognate antigen is unknown. Germline V gene lookup returns CDR1 SGHAT and CDR2 FQNNGV. CDR3 length: 19 amino acids. Germline trimming cut 1 base from V and 3 bases from J; bases unmatched to any gene: 10. This sample was included in a study of shared clonotypes between healthy human individuals. Study information: Every donor yielded three CD4 naive, three CD4 memory, two CD8 naive and one CD8 memory plate. General study findings and limits: Relative to their counterparts shared across all four donors, non-shared clonotypes exhibited diminished generation probabilities. Large depth notwithstanding, sorted-subset sequencing proved incomplete by rarefaction.

Clones were read by immunoSEQ multiplex PCR, and TCRdb kept only the in-frame ones, dropping some. The table lists hundreds of thousands of clones, 55% to 85% of them singletons. The J gene is TRBJ2-6, the V gene TRBV11-2, with 9 bases identical to TRBD1. This TCR was recovered from a woman in her thirties in good health. Sequenced input: memory CD4+ T cells sorted from blood. Documented subset: CD45RA-negative fraction. The CDR3 reads CASSLVYRDRVIGANVLTF. In DNA, the CDR3 is TGTGCCAGCAGCTTAGTTTACCGGGACAGGGTTATTGGGGCCAACGTCCTGACTTTC.